This T cell receptor beta chain was found in a study of T cell responses to AZD1222 COVID-19 vaccine (dated by TCRdb to the early 2020s). For context, the study as a whole: AZD1222 recipients with second doses at about 4 weeks or about 12 weeks were pooled, because spike-specific TCR depth and breadth did not differ between schedules. A total of under 250 trial participants underwent TCR sequencing, of whom about 210 had received two doses of AZD1222 and some 25 had received two doses of the MenACWY control vaccine. Trial participants were enrolled by age into 18-55, 56-69 and 70-plus year subgroups, with around 140, 26 and 57 TCR-sequenced participants respectively. The paper's findings and limits, for the study overall: The vaccine-associated CD4 TCRs covered the entire spike protein, and the dominant responses fell in regions 160-218 and 743-854. Spike-specific TCR breadth and depth rose significantly after two AZD1222 doses compared with day 0 and with MenACWY recipients. Most participants were white British and females outnumbered males, and the authors suggested that clonal diversity may have been underestimated. Conclusions about previously exposed vaccinees are limited, since just 6 or 7 AZD1222 recipients were seropositive for SARS-CoV-2 at baseline. The 56-69-year group was small, and its depth increase did not reach significance, likely because of low power. No day 14 peak-response samples were available, so repertoires were characterized only after the peak T cell response. Reportedly, almost half of the unique spike-specific TCRs recognized epitopes lying outside the regions that are mutated in the B.1.351 and B.1.1.7 variants.

Taken with the paper, the label for time point translates to: baseline before first vaccination. Vaccinee samples were obtained from the UK trials COV001 and COV002, which included a single-blind randomized controlled phase 2/3 trial of AZD1222 (ChAdOx1 nCoV-19) in healthy adults. For TCRbeta chain sequencing, PBMC samples from trial participants were taken at day 0 and at day 28 after the second dose. Remarks on this clone: What antigen it recognizes has not been identified. Nothing much larger sits one base from this clone, and base qualities are not available.

Inclusive of the bounding cysteine and phenylalanine, the CDR3 is 13 residues long. The CDR3 DNA has 39 bases and is translated from base 1. CDR1 and CDR2, looked up from the germline V gene, are MRHNA and SNTAGT. V is reduced by 6 bases and J by 4 bases, leaving a spacing of 12 bases between them. The CDR3 regions of human TCRbeta chains were analyzed by immunosequencing. The authors' pipeline ran thus. TCRs in the repertoires were compared against a reference library of SARS-CoV-2-specific TCRs that had been generated with the MIRA antigen-specificity platform. Breadth was defined as the fraction of unique TCRs that were SARS-CoV-2-associated, and depth was defined as the fraction of total T cells that were SARS-CoV-2-associated. Using the MIRA data, each spike-specific TCR was assigned both to the spike region to which the TCR was reactive and to a CD4 or CD8 class. Log10-transformed breadth and depth values were compared by one-way ANOVA with Sidak's multiple comparisons tests. TCRdb obtained this table from immuneACCESS and retained in-frame rearrangements with V and J assigned. These tables miss some clones; where compared with another copy, unresolved V genes account for less than half of the shortfall, and the remainder is unexplained. That table gives V, J and clone size, and the DNA gave D and trimming. Counted in this sample were just under 90,000 clones; roughly 87% of them appeared once. Together, the top ten hold under 7% of the sample.

The sample consisted of peripheral blood, taken on day 0 of AZD1222 vaccination. The sequence derives from an adult in good health. The rearrangement combines TRBV6-4 with TRBJ1-1; D gene: possibly TRBD1, on 5 matching bases. In nucleotides, the sequence is TGTGCCAGCAGCGAGGCGAGGGGCACTGAAGCTTTCTTT. It translates to CASSEARGTEAFF.